These T cell receptor beta chains were read from a single sample in a study of OX40 agonist ivuxolimab in advanced cancers. Here immunoSEQ multiplex PCR was the method, and the copy in TCRdb shows in-frame clones only, minus some. In the table there are fewer than 90,000 clones, 89% of which are singletons. The input for sequencing was CD4+ or CD8+ T cells sorted from blood, taken in a trial of the OX40 agonist ivuxolimab. These receptors were obtained from an adult with an advanced solid tumor such as melanoma, head and neck, liver or kidney cancer. The CDR3 runs from the conserved cysteine through the conserved F or W. Fields, in order: J gene, CDR3 length, clone size, V gene, D gene, CDR3 protein, CDR3 DNA. A D gene is named only where the DNA matches it firmly. Part of the rows lack a size; the others show once, few, many or a class for expanded clones.

TRBJ2-2 13 NA TRBV5-6 NA CASSLGSDGELFF TGTGCCAGCAGCTTGGGGTCGGACGGGGAGCTGTTTTTT
TRBJ1-1 16 NA TRBV7-9 NA CASSLLGTGVNTEAFF TGTGCCAGCAGCTTATTAGGGACTGGCGTTAACACTGAAGCTTTCTTT
TRBJ2-2 12 NA TRBV10-2 NA CASSESRGELFF TGCGCCAGCAGTGAGTCAAGAGGGGAGCTGTTTTTT
TRBJ2-2 15 NA TRBV7-9 NA CASSLGDGVTGELFF TGTGCCAGCAGCTTAGGCGACGGCGTCACCGGGGAGCTGTTTTTT
TRBJ2-3 18 NA TRBV9 TRBD2 CASSAGTSGGYRTDTQYF TGTGCCAGCAGCGCAGGGACTAGCGGGGGATATCGCACAGATACGCAGTATTTT
TRBJ2-5 16 once TRBV9 NA CASSVATGAGWETQYF TGTGCCAGCAGCGTAGCTACGGGAGCGGGTTGGGAGACCCAGTACTTC
TRBJ2-3 16 once TRBV19 TRBD2 CASTVTSGPSTDTQYF TGTGCCAGTACAGTGACTAGCGGGCCTAGCACAGATACGCAGTATTTT
TRBJ1-6 15 few TRBV13 TRBD1 CASNYRDRGNSPLHF TGTGCCAGCAACTACCGGGACAGGGGAAATTCACCCCTCCACTTT
TRBJ2-3 14 NA TRBV5-1 NA CASNVQGPSDTQYF TGCGCCAGCAACGTTCAGGGGCCCTCAGATACGCAGTATTTT
TRBJ1-1 15 NA TRBV10-3 TRBD1 CAISESRTGVTEAFF TGTGCCATCAGTGAGTCCAGGACAGGGGTCACTGAAGCTTTCTTT
TRBJ2-5 13 NA TRBV11-2 NA CASSLVLGETQYF TGTGCCAGCAGCTTAGTACTCGGGGAGACCCAGTACTTC
TRBJ2-7 14 NA TRBV7-9 NA CASSSSRRLYEQYF TGTGCCAGCAGCTCTTCTCGTCGTCTCTACGAGCAGTACTTC
TRBJ1-3 14 NA TRBV6-5 NA CASKGTFLGNTIYF TGTGCCAGCAAGGGGACATTTTTAGGAAACACCATATATTTT
TRBJ1-1 15 once TRBV28 NA CASSAGNRGRTEAFF TGTGCCAGCAGTGCCGGTAACCGGGGTCGGACTGAAGCTTTCTTT
TRBJ1-2 14 NA TRBV18 NA CASSPDGRSYGYTF TGTGCCAGCTCACCAGACGGACGGAGCTATGGCTACACCTTC
TRBJ2-7 16 NA TRBV21-1 NA CASSSPPGVTVYEQYF TGTGCCAGCAGCTCACCTCCGGGGGTGACAGTTTACGAGCAGTACTTC
TRBJ2-1 14 NA TRBV5-4 TRBD2 CASSLAGGVNEQFF TGTGCCAGCAGCTTGGCCGGGGGGGTAAATGAGCAGTTCTTC
TRBJ1-5 14 once TRBV2 NA CASSVYVGNQPQHF TGTGCCAGCAGTGTCTATGTGGGAAATCAGCCCCAGCATTTT
TRBJ1-1 14 NA TRBV27 TRBD1 CASSYRGRYTEAFF TGTGCCAGCAGTTACAGGGGGCGGTACACTGAAGCTTTCTTT
TRBJ2-2 15 NA TRBV5-1 NA CASSLELLNTGELFF TGCGCCAGCAGCTTGGAACTCTTGAACACCGGGGAGCTGTTTTTT
TRBJ2-1 16 NA TRBV7-3 TRBD2 CASSLMGLADYNEQFF TGTGCCAGCAGCTTAATGGGACTAGCGGATTACAATGAGCAGTTCTTC
TRBJ2-1 16 NA TRBV5-1 TRBD1 CASSSAPGQGWDEQFF TGCGCCAGCAGCTCAGCCCCGGGACAGGGGTGGGATGAGCAGTTCTTC
TRBJ1-1 14 NA TRBV6-5 NA CASTKPGLRTEAFF TGTGCCAGCACGAAGCCAGGGTTAAGGACTGAAGCTTTCTTT